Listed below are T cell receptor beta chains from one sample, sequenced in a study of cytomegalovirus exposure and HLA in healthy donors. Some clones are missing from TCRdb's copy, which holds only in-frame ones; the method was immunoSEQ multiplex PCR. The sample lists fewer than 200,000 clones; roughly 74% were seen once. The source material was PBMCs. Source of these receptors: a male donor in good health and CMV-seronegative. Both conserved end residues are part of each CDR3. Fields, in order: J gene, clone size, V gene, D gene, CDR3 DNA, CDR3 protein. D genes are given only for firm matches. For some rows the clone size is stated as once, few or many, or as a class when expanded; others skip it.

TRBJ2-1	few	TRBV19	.	TGTGCCAGTAGTATCGCTTTCGGGACTCCCAATGAGCAGTTCTTC	CASSIAFGTPNEQFF
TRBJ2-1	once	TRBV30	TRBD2	TGTGCCTGGAGTGTTGGACTAGCGGGAGTCGATGAGCAGTTCTTC	CAWSVGLAGVDEQFF
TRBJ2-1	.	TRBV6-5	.	TGTGCCAGCAGTTATGAGGGGCGGGAATCATACAATGAGCAGTTCTTC	CASSYEGRESYNEQFF
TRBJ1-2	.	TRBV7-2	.	TGTGCCAGCAGCGTTGGACATAACTATGGCTACACCTTC	CASSVGHNYGYTF
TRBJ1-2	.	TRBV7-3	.	TGTGCCAGCAGCTTAACGGCGGGGGGCTATGGCTACACCTTC	CASSLTAGGYGYTF
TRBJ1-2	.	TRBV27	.	TGTGCCAGCAGTCTCCAGGGGCAGGGCTACACCTTC	CASSLQGQGYTF
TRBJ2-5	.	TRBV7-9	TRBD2	TGTGCCAGCAGCGCGGGACTAGCCGAGACCCAGTACTTC	CASSAGLAETQYF
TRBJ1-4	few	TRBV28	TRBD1	TGTGCCAGCTCGACAGGGGGCGACGAAAAACTGTTTTTT	CASSTGGDEKLFF
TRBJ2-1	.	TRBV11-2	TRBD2	TGTGCCAGCAGCTTCTCCAGCGGGGAGTCCAATGAGCAGTTCTTC	CASSFSSGESNEQFF
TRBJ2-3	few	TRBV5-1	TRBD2	TGCGCCAGCAGCTTGGGGGGGGGTTCGGATACGCAGTATTTT	CASSLGGGSDTQYF
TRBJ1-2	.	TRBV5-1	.	TGCGCCAGCAGCTTGGGGGGCCTCTATGGCTACACCTTC	CASSLGGLYGYTF
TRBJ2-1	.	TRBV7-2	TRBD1	TGTGCCAGCAGCTCCAATCGACAGGGGGCCTACAATGAGCAGTTCTTC	CASSSNRQGAYNEQFF
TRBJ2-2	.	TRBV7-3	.	TGTGCCAGCAGCCCCGGGAACACCGGGGAGCTGTTTTTT	CASSPGNTGELFF
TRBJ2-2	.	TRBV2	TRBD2	TGTGCCAGCAGTGGGGCTAGCGGGTACTTTAGCGGGGAGCTGTTTTTT	CASSGASGYFSGELFF
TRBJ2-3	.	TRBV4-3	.	TGCGCCAGCAGCCAAGAACCCGACACTGCGAATACGCAGTATTTT	CASSQEPDTANTQYF
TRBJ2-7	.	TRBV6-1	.	TGTGCCAGCAGTGACCGCTACGAGCAGTACTTC	CASSDRYEQYF
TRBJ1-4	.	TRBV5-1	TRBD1	TGCGCCAGCAGCCCAACAGGGGGCCAGGAAAAACTGTTTTTT	CASSPTGGQEKLFF
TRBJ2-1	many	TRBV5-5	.	TGTGCCAGCAGCTCGGACTCCAATGAGCAGTTCTTC	CASSSDSNEQFF
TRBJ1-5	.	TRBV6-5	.	TGTGCCAGCAGTTACTCGGCAGGGGGCAATCAGCCCCAGCATTTT	CASSYSAGGNQPQHF
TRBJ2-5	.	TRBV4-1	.	TGCGCCAGCAGCCAAGAGGTTAGTCTAGTTGACGCCACAAGGGAGACCCAGTACTTC	CASSQEVSLVDATRETQYF
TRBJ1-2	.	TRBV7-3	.	TGTGCCAGCAGCTTAAACGGGCTTCCTGGGGAGAATGGCTACACCTTC	CASSLNGLPGENGYTF
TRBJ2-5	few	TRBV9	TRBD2	TGTGCCAGCAGCCCGACGGGACTAGTCCAAGAGACCCAGTACTTC	CASSPTGLVQETQYF
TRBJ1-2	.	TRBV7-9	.	TGTGCCAGCGATTTAGTTAACTATGGCTACACCTTC	CASDLVNYGYTF
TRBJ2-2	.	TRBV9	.	TGTGCCAGCAGCGTAGGGCAGAACACCGGGGAGCTGTTTTTT	CASSVGQNTGELFF
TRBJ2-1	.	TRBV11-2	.	TGTGCCAGCAGCCCCCCCTGGGGGCACAATGAGCAGTTCTTC	CASSPPWGHNEQFF
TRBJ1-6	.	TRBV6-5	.	TGTGCCAGCAGTTACGAGTCCTCTTATAATTCACCCCTCCACTTT	CASSYESSYNSPLHF
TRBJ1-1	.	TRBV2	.	TGTGCCAGCAGTTCGACGCCTGCGGTGAATACTGAAGCCTTCTTT	CASSSTPAVNTEAFF
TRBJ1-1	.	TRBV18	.	TGTGCCAGCTCACCTCAAGGGGATACTGAAGCTTTCTTT	CASSPQGDTEAFF
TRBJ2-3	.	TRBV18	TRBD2	TGTGCCAGCTCACCGACTAGCGGGAGTGTTACAGATACGCAGTATTTT	CASSPTSGSVTDTQYF
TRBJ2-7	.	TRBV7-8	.	TGTGCCAGCAGCTTGGTGGAGAGCTCCTACGAGCAGTACTTC	CASSLVESSYEQYF
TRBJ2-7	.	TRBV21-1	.	TGTGCCAGCAGCAAAGGACCGACGTCGGGCTCTCCTAGGGGCGAGCAGTACTTC	CASSKGPTSGSPRGEQYF
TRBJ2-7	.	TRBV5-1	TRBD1	TGCGCCAGCAGCTTCGGGGACAGGGATTCCTACGAGCAGTACTTC	CASSFGDRDSYEQYF
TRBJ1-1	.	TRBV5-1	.	TGCGCCAGCAGCTTTGCGGGGAACACTGAAGCTTTCTTT	CASSFAGNTEAFF
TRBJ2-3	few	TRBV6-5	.	TGTGCCAGCAGCCCCAGAGGAGACGACACAGATACGCAGTATTTT	CASSPRGDDTDTQYF
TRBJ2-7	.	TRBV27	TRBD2	TGTGCCAGCAGTCCGCCCCCCTTTAGCGGGAGGGCCCCCCCTCCCTACGAGCAGTACTTC	CASSPPPFSGRAPPPYEQYF
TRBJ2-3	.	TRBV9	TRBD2	TGTGCCAGCAGCGTAGACGGGGGGGCCGGCACAGATACGCAGTATTTT	CASSVDGGAGTDTQYF
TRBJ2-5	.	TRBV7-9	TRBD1	TGTGCCAGCAGCGGACAGGGGGTGGGAGAGACCCAGTACTTC	CASSGQGVGETQYF
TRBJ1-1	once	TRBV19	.	TGTGCCAGTAGTAACCCCTCAGGGGTGGGTGAAGCTTTCTTT	CASSNPSGVGEAFF
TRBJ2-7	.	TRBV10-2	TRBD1	TGCGCCAGCAGTCAGACAGGGTCTAACTACGAGCAGTACTTC	CASSQTGSNYEQYF
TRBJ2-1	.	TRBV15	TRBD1	TGTGCCACCAGCCGGACAGGGAACGAGCAGTTCTTC	CATSRTGNEQFF
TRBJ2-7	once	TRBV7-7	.	TGTGCCAGCAGCTTAGGGAGGGGTACACCTAAAGACGAGCAGTACTTC	CASSLGRGTPKDEQYF
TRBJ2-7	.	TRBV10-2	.	TGCGCCAGCAGTGATATGGACTATTACTACGAGCAGTACTTC	CASSDMDYYYEQYF
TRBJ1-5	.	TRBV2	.	TGTGCCAGCAGTGAGGAGGGCGTAGGTAATCAGCCCCAGCATTTT	CASSEEGVGNQPQHF
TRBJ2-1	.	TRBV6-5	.	TGTGCCAGCAGTTACTCGGCAGGGCATATCCACAATGAGCAGTTCTTC	CASSYSAGHIHNEQFF
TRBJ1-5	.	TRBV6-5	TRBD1	TGTGCCACCTACCAGGGGGCTCAGCCCCAGCATTTT	CATYQGAQPQHF
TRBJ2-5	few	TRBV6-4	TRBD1	TGTGCCAGCAGTGGACGGGGACAGCAACAAGAGACCCAGTACTTC	CASSGRGQQQETQYF
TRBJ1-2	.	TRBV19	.	TGTGCCGCCCGGACAGACCCCTATGGCTACACCTTC	CAARTDPYGYTF
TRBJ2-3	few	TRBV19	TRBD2	TGTGCCAGTAGCGGACTAGCGGGAGTAACAGATACGCAGTATTTT	CASSGLAGVTDTQYF
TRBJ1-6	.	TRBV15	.	TGTGCCACCAGCAGAGTGGAAGGACAGAATTCACCCCTCCACTTT	CATSRVEGQNSPLHF
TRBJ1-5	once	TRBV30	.	TGTGCCTGGAGTAGGAGCTTAAATCAGCCCCAGCATTTT	CAWSRSLNQPQHF
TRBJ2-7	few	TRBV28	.	TGTGCCAGCAGTTTATTACGGGAGCAGTACTTC	CASSLLREQYF
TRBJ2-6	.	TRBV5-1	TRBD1	TGCGCCAGCAGCGCTTTTCCACAGGGGGTGGAAAGCTCTGGGGCCAACGTCCTGACTTTC	CASSAFPQGVESSGANVLTF
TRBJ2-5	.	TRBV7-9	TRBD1	TGTGCCAGCAGCCCCTTTCAGCACAGGGGCCAAGAGACCCAGTACTTC	CASSPFQHRGQETQYF
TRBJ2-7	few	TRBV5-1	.	TGCGCCAGCAGCTTGGGAGGCTACGAGCAGTACTTC	CASSLGGYEQYF
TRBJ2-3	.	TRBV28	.	TGTGCCAGCAGTTGGCAGAGCACAGATACGCAGTATTTT	CASSWQSTDTQYF
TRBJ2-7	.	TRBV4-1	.	TGCGCCAGCAGCCAAGGGCAGGGAGGCCTTTTTCACGAGCAGTACTTC	CASSQGQGGLFHEQYF
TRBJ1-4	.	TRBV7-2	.	TGTGCCAGCAGCCCGGACAGTTTTTTTAATGAAAAACTGTTTTTT	CASSPDSFFNEKLFF
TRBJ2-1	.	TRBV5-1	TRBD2	TGCGCCAGCAGCCCAAGACGACTAGCGAATGAGCAGTTCTTC	CASSPRRLANEQFF
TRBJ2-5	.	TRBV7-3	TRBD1	TGTGCCAGCAGCCTAGGATCAACAGGGGAGGAGACCCAGTACTTC	CASSLGSTGEETQYF